This TCR beta chain came from a study of multiple sclerosis patients with progressive multifocal leukoencephalopathy. Study-level results: Findings may reflect JC virus infection or just general immunocompromise.

This CDR3 region has 15 residues. Trimming took off 0 bases at V and 1 base at J, with 9 bases between the two ends. In germline, CDR1 is MGHRA, CDR2 YSYEKL. Worth noting for this clone: What it binds is unknown.

The method was immunoSEQ multiplex PCR; TCRdb's version includes in-frame clones alone and lacks a portion of them. The table shows 25,000 to 30,000 clones, with 88% occurring only once. Time point of the sample: before natalizumab initiation. T0 blood was collected before the first natalizumab infusion. This sequence was found in a human donor with multiple sclerosis. V usage is TRBV4-1 and J usage is TRBJ1-1; a possible D gene is TRBD1 (6 bases). The sequenced sample was PBMCs. The CDR3: CASSQDGGRNTEAFF. The CDR3, as DNA: TGCGCCAGCAGCCAAGATGGGGGCAGGAACACTGAAGCTTTCTTT.